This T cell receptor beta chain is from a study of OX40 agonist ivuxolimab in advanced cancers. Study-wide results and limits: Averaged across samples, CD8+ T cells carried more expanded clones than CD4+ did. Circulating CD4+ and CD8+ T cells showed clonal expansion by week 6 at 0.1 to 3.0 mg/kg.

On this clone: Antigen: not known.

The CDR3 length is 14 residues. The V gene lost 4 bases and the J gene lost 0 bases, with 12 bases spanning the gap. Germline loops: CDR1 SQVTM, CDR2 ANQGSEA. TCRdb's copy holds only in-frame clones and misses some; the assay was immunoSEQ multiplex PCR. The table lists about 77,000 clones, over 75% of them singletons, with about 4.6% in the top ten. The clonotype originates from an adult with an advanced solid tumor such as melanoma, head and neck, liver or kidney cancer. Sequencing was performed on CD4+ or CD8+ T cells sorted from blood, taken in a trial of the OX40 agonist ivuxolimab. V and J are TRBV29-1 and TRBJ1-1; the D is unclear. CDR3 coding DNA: TGCAGCGTTGTTCCCTCCCCCATGAACACTGAAGCTTTCTTT. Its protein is CSVVPSPMNTEAFF.